This T cell receptor (beta chain) was documented in a study of T-cell reconstitution after alpha-beta-depleted transplantation in children. This clonotype has at least ten counts. With 7 bases removed from V and 6 bases from J, the gap between germline ends came to 16 bases. The CDR3 runs 14 residues. Preparing the TCRbeta library involved the use of unique molecular identifiers. TCRdb ran MiXCR on the PCR reads and lists one entry per CDR3 protein. The data contain 150,000 to 200,000 distinct CDR3 sequences, 6% to 7% of them singletons. The chain has TRBV12-3 or TRBV12-4 and TRBJ2-1; D may be TRBD1 or TRBD2 (5 bases each). This TCR was sampled from a human donor who donated a stem cell graft to a child with Wiskott-Aldrich syndrome. This specimen consisted of PBMCs from the stem cell graft donor, obtained from the stem cell graft. The DNA of the CDR3 is TGTGCCAGCATGGGGAGCAGGGTGGTCAATGAGCAGTTCTTC. Residues: CASMGSRVVNEQFF.